This entry describes one TCR beta chain. This specimen comes from a study of human T cells and chemical hapten exposure. This CDR3 spans 13 amino acids. Trimming removed 4 bases at V and 9 bases at J, with 14 bases between. The germline gives CDR1 MNHEY, CDR2 SMNVEV (reference sequence). Noted time point: patch test 2, 6 weeks after DPC sensitization. The sample's treatment: therapeutic diphenylcyclopropenone sensitization with weekly scalp DPC. It was unfractionated whole blood from which total RNA was extracted. TCRdb independently ran MiXCR on the RACE reads; one entry per CDR3 protein. The table has 350,000 to 400,000 distinct CDR3 sequences, about 6% seen once.

This receptor was obtained from a woman aged 18 to 35 with alopecia areata. Some clones in this sample may be carry-over from other donors' samples. The genes are TRBV27 and TRBJ2-3; D is ambiguous. Here the sequenced sample was whole blood, taken in connection with sensitization to the hapten diphenylcyclopropenone (DPC). CDR3 coding DNA: TGTGCCAGCAGTTCGGTTCTTGCGGCCACGCAGTATTTT. It is translated as CASSSVLAATQYF.